The clone carrying this T cell receptor beta chain was observed a handful of times. The antigen is unknown. Trimming pared 4 bases from V and 1 base from J, leaving 13 bases between. This CDR3 comprises 14 residues. Germline loops: CDR1 DFQATT, CDR2 SNEGSKA (reference sequence). The donors were healthy female monozygous twins, three pairs in total. Reared together, all three twin pairs probably met the same infectious agents and vaccines. Each TCR cDNA library carried sample-specific barcodes on both ends. MiXCR, applied by TCRdb to the 5' RACE reads, yields one record per CDR3 protein. The data contain hundreds of thousands of distinct CDR3 sequences, 25% to 35% of them singletons. This sample was included in a study of identical twins' blood T cells. Study results and caveats: Twin similarity might stem from environmental factors, not only genetics.

The chain links TRBV20-1 to TRBJ1-2; tentatively, D is TRBD1 (5 bases). The source material was PBMCs. The clonotype originates from a woman aged 18 to 55 in good health. The CDR3 nucleotides read TGCAGTGCTACCAAGACAGCGCTTAACTATGGCTACACCTTC. Translating gives CSATKTALNYGYTF.